Each of the 5 T cell receptor beta chains below was sequenced from the same sample in a study of identical twins. A single record per CDR3 protein comes from TCRdb applying MiXCR to the 5' RACE reads. The sample holds over 200,000 distinct CDR3 sequences, around a tenth seen once. The sequencing input was memory (CD45RO+) T cells sorted from blood. The receptor set was obtained from a woman aged 18-29 years in good health.

In this sample, this clonotype turned up many times. The V call is TRBV14, the J call TRBJ1-1, with no clear D. Trimming cost V 0 bases and J 10 bases, with 15 bases left between them. This CDR3 has 14 residues. Germline V CDR1 and CDR2: SGHDN, FVKESK. The chain's CDR3 is CASSQDRSFRGAFF. DNA for the CDR3: TGTGCCAGCAGCCAAGATAGAAGTTTTCGCGGAGCTTTCTTT.

This clonotype has just a few counts. The chain carries TRBV21-1 and TRBJ1-1; TRBD1, the table's D call, was not compared with the DNA. TRBV21-1 is listed as a pseudogene. The CDR3 has 16 residues. The CDR3 loop is CASSKVSGGTNTEAFF. DNA of the CDR3: TGTGCCAGCAGCAAAGTATCAGGGGGTACGAACACTGAAGCTTTCTTT.

This clonotype was found a few times. The chain links TRBV10-2 to TRBJ1-2; D is undetermined. Germline V lookup: CDR1 WSHSY, CDR2 SAAADI. This CDR3 contains 15 residues. Trimming stripped 0 bases from V and 4 bases from J, with 12 bases between. CDR3 sequence reads: CASSESMGRSYGYTF. DNA for the CDR3: TGCGCCAGCAGTGAGTCGATGGGCAGAAGCTATGGCTACACCTTC.

The rearrangement links TRBV20-1 to TRBJ2-3; 11 nucleotides line up with TRBD2. Germline assignment: CDR1 DFQATT and CDR2 SNEGSKA (reference sequence). The CDR3 loop spans 14 amino acids. Trimming at V came to 5 bases and at J to 5 bases, leaving 6 bases not matched to a gene. For the CDR3, the DNA is TGCAGTGCTCTTTTCCTAGCGGGGGGAGATACGCAGTATTTT. Amino acid sequence: CSALFLAGGDTQYF.

V and J are TRBV6-1 and TRBJ2-2; 11 bases are shared with TRBD2. With V trimmed by 1 base and J by 5 bases, 0 bases remained unmatched. The germline gives CDR1 MNHNS, CDR2 SASEGT. The CDR3 is 15 residues long. CDR3 sequence: CASSEGLAGTGELFF. Here the CDR3 DNA reads TGTGCCAGCAGTGAAGGACTAGCGGGGACCGGGGAGCTGTTTTTT.